A single sample is the source of the 15 T cell receptor beta chains below, sequenced in a study of shared clonotypes between healthy human individuals. Sequencing used immunoSEQ multiplex PCR; TCRdb keeps in-frame clones, though not all of them. The table lists 490,000 or so clones, 76% of them singletons. The sample consisted of PBMCs. All receptors come from a middle-aged woman in good health. Some clones in this sample may be carry-over from other donors' samples.

In regard to this clone: A junction boundary mismatches the germline segment, possibly from a read error. CDR3 bases: TGTGCCAGTAGTGTAGAAGCGGGAGTCAGGCACGAGCAGTACTTC. This encodes CASSVEAGVRHEQYF. The chain is built from TRBV19 and TRBJ2-7; TRBD2 aligns across 8 bases. CDR1 and CDR2 from the germline V gene are LNHDA and SQIVND (reference sequence). The CDR3 loop spans 15 amino acids.

This chain links TRBV6-4 with TRBJ2-2; D may match TRBD1 or TRBD2 (5 bases each). CDR1 and CDR2 from the germline V gene are MRHNA and SNTAGT. The CDR3 covers 19 residues. V lost 10 bases, J lost 7 bases, and 34 bases lay in between. The CDR3 loop reads CAIKIYALGEAFTFGELFF. CDR3 DNA sequence: TGTGCCATCAAGATTTACGCTTTGGGGGAAGCCTTTACCTTCGGGGAGCTGTTTTTT.

The J gene is TRBJ2-3, the V gene TRBV7-9; D is unresolved. Germline values: CDR1 SEHNR, CDR2 FQNEAQ (reference sequence). Between the trimmed V and J ends, which lost 3 bases and 2 bases, there was a span of 9 bases. CDR3 size: 14 residues. This chain's CDR3 is CASSLILHTDTQYF. The DNA of the CDR3 is TGTGCCAGCAGCTTGATTCTTCACACAGATACGCAGTATTTT.

Notes on this clone: Other DNA sequences from this sample encode an identical CDR3 as well. The V gene is TRBV19, the J gene TRBJ2-7, with a tentative D call TRBD2 (5 bases). From germline, CDR1 is LNHDA and CDR2 SQIVND (reference sequence). This CDR3 has 13 amino acids. Trimming stripped 2 bases from V and 2 bases from J, with 7 bases between. The CDR3 is CASSITGTYEQYF. The CDR3, as DNA: TGTGCCAGTAGTATAACGGGAACCTACGAGCAGTACTTC.

As DNA, the CDR3 is TGTGCCAGCAGCTTACCGGGACTAGCGTCCAATGAGCAGTTCTTC. Its protein is CASSLPGLASNEQFF. The chain has TRBV5-6 and TRBJ2-1, with 10 bases matching TRBD2. The CDR3 is 15 amino acids. Germline V lookup: CDR1 SGHDT, CDR2 YYEEEE. J was trimmed by 6 bases and V by 2 bases; bases with no gene match: 5.

This clone has only a few counts. V and J are TRBV7-9 and TRBJ1-1, with D uncertain. CDR1 and CDR2 from the germline V gene are SEHNR and FQNEAQ (reference sequence). The CDR3 loop spans 14 amino acids. Trimming stripped 5 bases from V and 4 bases from J, with 14 bases between. The CDR3 loop reads CASSPGSMGTEAFF. CDR3 DNA: TGTGCCAGCAGCCCCGGGTCCATGGGCACTGAAGCTTTCTTT.

The chain couples TRBV7-9 to TRBJ2-3; 13 bases map to TRBD2. Germline V gene sequence: CDR1 SEHNR, CDR2 FQNEAQ (reference sequence). This CDR3 has 17 residues. J was trimmed by 5 bases and V by 4 bases; bases with no gene match: 9. DNA for the CDR3: TGTGCCAGCAGCTCAAGGACTAGCGGGAGCTTGGTAGATACGCAGTATTTT. This sequence encodes CASSSRTSGSLVDTQYF.

Only a few counts were recorded for this clone. The chain combines TRBV27 with TRBJ2-3; D gene unclear. V lost 5 bases, J lost 2 bases, and 14 bases lay in between. This CDR3 spans 15 amino acids. Germline V CDR1 and CDR2: MNHEY, SMNVEV (reference sequence). Written as DNA, the CDR3 is TGTGCCAGCAGTAGCTGGGTTCGGAACACAGATACGCAGTATTTT. This gives the protein CASSSWVRNTDTQYF.

As regards this clone: A much larger clone lies one base from this, so it may be a read error. This sample also contains other DNA sequences that code for the same CDR3. V usage is TRBV20-1 and J usage is TRBJ2-1; D ambiguous. This CDR3 has 10 residues. CDR1 and CDR2 from the germline V gene are DFQATT and SNEGSKA (reference sequence). The CDR3 protein is CSALVNEQFF. CDR3 bases: TGTAGTGCCCTGGTAAATGAGCAGTTCTTC.

Details on this clone: Distinct nucleotide sequences in the sample also encode this CDR3. The V call is TRBV5-1, the J call TRBJ1-3, with D tentatively TRBD1 (5 bases). Germline lookup yields CDR1 SGHRS and CDR2 YFSETQ. The CDR3 loop spans 15 amino acids. The germline V and J ends were trimmed by 2 bases and 1 base, with 10 bases remaining between them. CDR3 residues: CASSLGVSSGNTIYF. The DNA of the CDR3 is TGCGCCAGCAGCTTAGGGGTTTCGTCTGGAAACACCATATATTTT.

CDR3 DNA sequence: TGTGCCATCACTGGGGGGACTAGCAGCGAGCAGTACTTC. Translated, it gives CAITGGTSSEQYF. J is TRBJ2-7 and V is TRBV10-3; 9 nucleotides match TRBD2. CDR3 length: 13 residues. Germline V gene data show CDR1 as ENHRY and CDR2 as SYGVKD. Losses at the gene ends were 7 bases for V and 6 bases for J; bases not matched to a gene: 7.

A few counts support this clone. The chain couples TRBV6-6 to TRBJ2-5; unclear D gene. This CDR3 has 16 amino acids. Germline values: CDR1 MNHNY, CDR2 SVGAGI (reference sequence). The V gene lost 6 bases and the J gene lost 4 bases, with 21 bases spanning the gap. The CDR3, as DNA: TGTGCCAGCAGGGCCTCAAACCGGCGAGGCCGAGAGACCCAGTACTTC. Amino acid sequence: CASRASNRRGRETQYF.

The chain uses TRBV28 and TRBJ2-7; D perhaps matches TRBD1 (6 bases). This CDR3 is built from 13 residues. V gave up 2 bases and J gave up 3 bases, with 8 bases separating them. The germline V gene encodes CDR1 MDHEN and CDR2 SYDVKM. The CDR3 protein is CASSLRQVYEQYF. CDR3 coding DNA: TGTGCCAGCAGTTTACGACAGGTCTACGAGCAGTACTTC.

This sequence joins TRBV4-1 and TRBJ2-5; D might be TRBD1 (6 bases). The CDR3 extends over 16 amino acids. V was trimmed by 0 bases and J by 1 base, leaving 12 bases between them. Germline V gene sequence: CDR1 MGHRA, CDR2 YSYEKL. The CDR3 is CASSQEKTGLQETQYF. For the CDR3, the DNA is TGCGCCAGCAGCCAAGAAAAAACAGGGCTCCAAGAGACCCAGTACTTC.

The J gene is TRBJ1-1, the V gene TRBV5-1; tentatively, D is TRBD1 (6 bases). Germline values: CDR1 SGHRS, CDR2 YFSETQ. The length of the CDR3 is 13 residues. V lost 7 bases and J 3 bases, leaving 13 bases between the germline ends. The CDR3 protein is CASGYRGDTEAFF. Here the CDR3 DNA reads TGCGCCAGCGGGTATAGGGGGGACACTGAAGCTTTCTTT.